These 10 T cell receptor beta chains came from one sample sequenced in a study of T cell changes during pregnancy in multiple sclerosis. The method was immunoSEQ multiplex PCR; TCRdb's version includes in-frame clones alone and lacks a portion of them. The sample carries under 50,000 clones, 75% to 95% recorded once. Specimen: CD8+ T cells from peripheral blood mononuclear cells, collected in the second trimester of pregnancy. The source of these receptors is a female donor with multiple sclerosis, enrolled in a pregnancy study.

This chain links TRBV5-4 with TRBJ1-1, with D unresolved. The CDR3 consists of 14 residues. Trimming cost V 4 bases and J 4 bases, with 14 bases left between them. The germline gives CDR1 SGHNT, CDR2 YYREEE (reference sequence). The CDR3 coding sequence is TGTGCCAGCAGCCGCTTTGGGCCCCCCACTGAAGCTTTCTTT. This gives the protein CASSRFGPPTEAFF.

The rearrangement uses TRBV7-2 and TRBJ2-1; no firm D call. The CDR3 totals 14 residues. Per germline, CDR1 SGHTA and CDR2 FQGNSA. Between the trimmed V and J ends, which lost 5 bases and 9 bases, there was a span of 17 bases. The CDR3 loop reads CASSPPRFVSEQFF. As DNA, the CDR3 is TGTGCCAGCAGCCCACCCAGGTTCGTTAGTGAGCAGTTCTTC. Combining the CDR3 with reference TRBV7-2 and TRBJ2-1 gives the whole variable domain GAGVSQSPSNKVTEKGKDVELRCDPISGHTALYWYRQSLGQGLEFLIYFQGNSAPDKSGLPSDRFSAERTGGSVSTLTIQRTQQEDSAVYLCASSPPRFVSEQFFGPGTRLTVL.

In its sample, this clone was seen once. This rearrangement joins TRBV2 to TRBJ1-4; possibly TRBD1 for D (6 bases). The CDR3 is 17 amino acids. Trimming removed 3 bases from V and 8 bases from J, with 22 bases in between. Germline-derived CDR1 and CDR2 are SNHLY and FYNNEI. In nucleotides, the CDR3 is TGTGCCAGCAGTGACCCTAGGGTCCCCTGGGGGGGCGAAAAACTGTTTTTT. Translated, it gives CASSDPRVPWGGEKLFF.

The CDR3 reads CASSFFRAEPNTGELFF. CDR3 bases: TGTGCCAGCAGCTTTTTCAGGGCAGAACCGAACACCGGGGAGCTGTTTTTT. V usage is TRBV12-1 and J usage is TRBJ2-2; the listed D gene, TRBD1, was not tested against the DNA. TRBV12-1 is flagged as a pseudogene. The CDR3 loop spans 17 amino acids.

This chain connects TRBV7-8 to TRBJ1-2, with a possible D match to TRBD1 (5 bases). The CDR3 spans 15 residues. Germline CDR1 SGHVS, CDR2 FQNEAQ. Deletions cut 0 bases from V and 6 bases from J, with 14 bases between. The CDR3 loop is CASSLAPDGTDGYTF. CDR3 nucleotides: TGTGCCAGCAGCTTAGCGCCAGATGGGACTGATGGCTACACCTTC.

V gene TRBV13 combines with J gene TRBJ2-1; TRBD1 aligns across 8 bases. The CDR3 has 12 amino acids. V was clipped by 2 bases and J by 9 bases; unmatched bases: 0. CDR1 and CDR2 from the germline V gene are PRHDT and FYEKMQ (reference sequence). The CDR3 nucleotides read TGTGCCAGCAGCTTAACAGGGGGTGAGCAGTTCTTC. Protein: CASSLTGGEQFF.

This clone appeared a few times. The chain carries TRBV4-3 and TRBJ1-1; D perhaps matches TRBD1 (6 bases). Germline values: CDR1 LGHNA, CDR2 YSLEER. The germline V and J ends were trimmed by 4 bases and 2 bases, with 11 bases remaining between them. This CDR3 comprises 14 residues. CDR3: CASSLIQGNTEAFF. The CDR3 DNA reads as TGCGCCAGCAGCCTCATACAGGGAAACACTGAAGCTTTCTTT.

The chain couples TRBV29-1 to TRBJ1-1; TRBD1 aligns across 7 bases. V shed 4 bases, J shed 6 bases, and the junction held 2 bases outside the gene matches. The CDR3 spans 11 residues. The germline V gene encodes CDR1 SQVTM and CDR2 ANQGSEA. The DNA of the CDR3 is TGCAGCGTTGCGACAGGGCCTGAAGCTTTCTTT. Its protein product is CSVATGPEAFF.

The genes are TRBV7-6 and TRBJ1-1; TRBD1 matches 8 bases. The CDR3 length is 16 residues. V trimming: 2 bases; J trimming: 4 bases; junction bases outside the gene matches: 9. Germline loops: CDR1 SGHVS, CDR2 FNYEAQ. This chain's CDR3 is CASSLSSGQGLTEAFF. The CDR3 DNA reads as TGTGCCAGCAGCTTATCTTCCGGACAGGGCCTCACTGAAGCTTTCTTT.

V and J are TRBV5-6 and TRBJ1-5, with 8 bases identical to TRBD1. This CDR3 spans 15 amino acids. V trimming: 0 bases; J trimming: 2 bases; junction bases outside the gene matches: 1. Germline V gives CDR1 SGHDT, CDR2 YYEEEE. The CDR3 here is CASSLEGQGNQPQHF. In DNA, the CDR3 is TGTGCCAGCAGCTTGGAGGGACAGGGCAATCAGCCCCAGCATTTT.